This section outlines one T cell receptor beta chain sequence together with its context. The antigen is unknown. The junction departs from germline at one end; a sequencing error may be responsible. What the library attached to individual cDNA molecules were unique molecular identifiers. TCRdb reanalysed the RACE reads using MiXCR and keeps one entry per CDR3 protein. The repertoire holds 100,000 or so distinct CDR3 sequences, with under 40% as singletons. The entry originates in a study of human T cells and chemical hapten exposure. Overall study findings and caveats: While controls formed fewer of them, expanded TCRs formed significantly more large CDR3 similarity clusters.

This CDR3 is built from 14 residues. The germline CDR1 and CDR2 sequences are SSHAT and FNYEAQ (reference sequence). Time point noted: patch test 3, about 24 weeks after DPC sensitization. Sample treatment: therapeutic diphenylcyclopropenone sensitization with weekly scalp DPC. This material consisted of whole blood, taken in connection with sensitization to the hapten diphenylcyclopropenone (DPC). V is TRBV7-7 and J is TRBJ2-1; 8 nucleotides line up with TRBD2. The sequence came from a man aged 35 to 55 with alopecia areata. Some clones in this sample may be carry-over from other donors' samples. As DNA, the CDR3 is TGTGCTAGCAGCGCGAGCGGGAGACTCGGTGAGCAGTTCTTC. As protein: CASSASGRLGEQFF.